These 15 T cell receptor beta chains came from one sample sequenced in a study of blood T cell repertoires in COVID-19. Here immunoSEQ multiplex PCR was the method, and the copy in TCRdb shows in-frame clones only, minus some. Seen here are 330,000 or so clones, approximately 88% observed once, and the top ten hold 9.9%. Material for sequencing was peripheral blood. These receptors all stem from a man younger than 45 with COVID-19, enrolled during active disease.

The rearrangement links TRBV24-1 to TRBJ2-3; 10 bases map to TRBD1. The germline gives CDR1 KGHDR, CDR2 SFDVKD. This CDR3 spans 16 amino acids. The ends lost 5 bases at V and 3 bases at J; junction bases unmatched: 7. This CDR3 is CATSGSGTGETDTQYF. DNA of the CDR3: TGTGCCACCAGTGGCTCCGGGACAGGGGAAACAGATACGCAGTATTTT.

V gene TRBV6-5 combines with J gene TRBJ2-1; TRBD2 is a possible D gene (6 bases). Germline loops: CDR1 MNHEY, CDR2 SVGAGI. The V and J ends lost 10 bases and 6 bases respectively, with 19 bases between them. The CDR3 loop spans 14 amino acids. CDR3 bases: TGTGCCACCGGGGAGGACACCGCGGGCAATGAGCAGTTCTTC. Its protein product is CATGEDTAGNEQFF.

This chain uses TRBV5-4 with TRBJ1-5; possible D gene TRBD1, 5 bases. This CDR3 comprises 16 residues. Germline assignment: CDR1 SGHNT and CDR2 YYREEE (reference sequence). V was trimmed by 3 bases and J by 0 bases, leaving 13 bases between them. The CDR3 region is CASSWGGRNSNQPQHF. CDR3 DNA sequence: TGTGCCAGCAGCTGGGGGGGACGGAATAGCAATCAGCCCCAGCATTTT.

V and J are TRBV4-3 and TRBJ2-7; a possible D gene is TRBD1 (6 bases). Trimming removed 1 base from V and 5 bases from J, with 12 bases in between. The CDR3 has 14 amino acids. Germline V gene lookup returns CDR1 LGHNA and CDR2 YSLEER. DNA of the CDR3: TGCGCCAGCAGCCAAGGTAGGGGGTTTGACGAGCAGTACTTC. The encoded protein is CASSQGRGFDEQYF.

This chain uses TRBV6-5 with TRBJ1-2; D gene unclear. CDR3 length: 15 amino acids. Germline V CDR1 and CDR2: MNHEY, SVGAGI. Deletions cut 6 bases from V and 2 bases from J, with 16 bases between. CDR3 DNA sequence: TGTGCCAGCAGCCTCCGAGGTCCGAGGAACTATGGCTACACCTTC. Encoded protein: CASSLRGPRNYGYTF.

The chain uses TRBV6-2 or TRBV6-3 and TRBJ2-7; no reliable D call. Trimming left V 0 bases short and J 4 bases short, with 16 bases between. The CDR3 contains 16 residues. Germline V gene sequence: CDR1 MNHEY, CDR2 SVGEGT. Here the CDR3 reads CASSYSGARRGYEQYF. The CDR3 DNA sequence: TGTGCCAGCAGTTACTCGGGTGCTCGCAGAGGTTACGAGCAGTACTTC.

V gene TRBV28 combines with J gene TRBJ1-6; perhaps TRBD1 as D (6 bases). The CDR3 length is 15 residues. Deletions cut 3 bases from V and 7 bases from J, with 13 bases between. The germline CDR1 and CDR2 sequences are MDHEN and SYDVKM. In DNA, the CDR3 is TGTGCCAGCAGTTTCAGGGGACGGAACAATTCACCCCTCCACTTT. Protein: CASSFRGRNNSPLHF.

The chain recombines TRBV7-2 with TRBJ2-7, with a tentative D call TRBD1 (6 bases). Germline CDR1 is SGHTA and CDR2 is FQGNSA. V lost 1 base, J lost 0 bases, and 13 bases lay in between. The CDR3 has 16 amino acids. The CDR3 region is CASSLGTGTGSYEQYF. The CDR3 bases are TGTGCCAGCAGCTTAGGAACAGGGACGGGCTCCTACGAGCAGTACTTC.

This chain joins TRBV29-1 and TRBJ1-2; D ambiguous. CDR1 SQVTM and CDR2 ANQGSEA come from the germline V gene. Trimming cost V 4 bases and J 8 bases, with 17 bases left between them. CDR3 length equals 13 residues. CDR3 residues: CSVVVGYGEGYTF. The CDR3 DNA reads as TGCAGCGTTGTGGTCGGCTACGGGGAGGGCTACACCTTC. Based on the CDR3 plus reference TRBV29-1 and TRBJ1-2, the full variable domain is SAVISQKPSRDICQRGTSLTIQCQVDSQVTMMFWYRQQPGQSLTLIATANQGSEATYESGFVIDKFPISRPNLTFSTLTVSNMSPEDSSIYLCSVVVGYGEGYTFGSGTRLTVV.

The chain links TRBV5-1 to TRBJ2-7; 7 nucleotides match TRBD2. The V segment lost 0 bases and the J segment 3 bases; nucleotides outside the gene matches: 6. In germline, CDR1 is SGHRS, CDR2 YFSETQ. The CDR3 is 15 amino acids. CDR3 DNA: TGCGCCAGCAGCTTGGTGGCGGGAGCCCACTACGAGCAGTACTTC. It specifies CASSLVAGAHYEQYF.

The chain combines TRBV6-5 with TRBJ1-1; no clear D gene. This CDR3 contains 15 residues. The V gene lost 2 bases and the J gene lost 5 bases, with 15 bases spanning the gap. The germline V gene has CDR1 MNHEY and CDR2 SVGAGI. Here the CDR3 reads CASSYTARGWTEAFF. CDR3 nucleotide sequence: TGTGCCAGCAGTTACACGGCCCGAGGGTGGACTGAAGCTTTCTTT.

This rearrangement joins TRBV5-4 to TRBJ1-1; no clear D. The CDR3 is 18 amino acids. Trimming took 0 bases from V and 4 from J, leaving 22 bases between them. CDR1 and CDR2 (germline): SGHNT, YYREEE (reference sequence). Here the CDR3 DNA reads TGTGCCAGCAGCTTGGATAGTCTTCCGATTTCTGCGAGCACTGAAGCTTTCTTT. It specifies CASSLDSLPISASTEAFF.

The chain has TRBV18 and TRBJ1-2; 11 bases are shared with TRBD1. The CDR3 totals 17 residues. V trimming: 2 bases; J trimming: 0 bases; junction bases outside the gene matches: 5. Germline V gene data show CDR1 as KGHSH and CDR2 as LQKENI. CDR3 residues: CASSPGTGGSSNYGYTF. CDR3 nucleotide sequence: TGTGCCAGCTCACCAGGGACAGGGGGTTCCTCTAACTATGGCTACACCTTC.

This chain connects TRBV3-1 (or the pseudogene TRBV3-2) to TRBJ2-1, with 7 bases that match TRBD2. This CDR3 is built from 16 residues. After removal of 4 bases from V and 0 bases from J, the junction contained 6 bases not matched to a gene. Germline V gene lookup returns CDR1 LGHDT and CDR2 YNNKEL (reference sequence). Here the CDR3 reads CASSPVWGGSYNEQFF. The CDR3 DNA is TGTGCCAGCAGCCCCGTGTGGGGGGGCTCCTACAATGAGCAGTTCTTC.

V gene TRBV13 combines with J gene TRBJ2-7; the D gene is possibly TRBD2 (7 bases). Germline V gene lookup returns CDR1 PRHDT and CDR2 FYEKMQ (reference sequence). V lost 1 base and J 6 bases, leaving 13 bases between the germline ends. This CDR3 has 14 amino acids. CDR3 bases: TGTGCCAGCAGCTTAGAGGGGGGGGTCCCCGAGCAGTACTTC. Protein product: CASSLEGGVPEQYF.